The present T cell receptor beta chain was sequenced within a study of blood T cell repertoires in COVID-19. This clone was seen a single time. The assay was immunoSEQ multiplex PCR, and TCRdb's table has in-frame clones only and misses some. This sample has 170,000 or so clones; approximately 82% occur once, and the top ten carry around 16%. Trimming cost V 5 bases and J 0 bases, with 13 bases left between them. CDR3 length equals 15 residues. Per germline, CDR1 MDHEN and CDR2 SYDVKM. The rearrangement links TRBV28 to TRBJ1-1; a possible D gene is TRBD1 (6 bases). The source of this sequence is a woman in her fifties or sixties who had recovered from COVID-19. Source material: PBMCs or T cells enriched from blood (not recorded which). The CDR3 loop is CASSRDNLMNTEAFF. The CDR3 coding sequence is TGTGCCAGCAGTCGGGACAACCTCATGAACACTGAAGCTTTCTTT.